This TCR beta chain was obtained from a study of identical twins (dated by TCRdb to about 2016). Context from the whole study: To test whether fetal clonotypes persist, this study deep-sequenced TCR alpha and beta repertoires from monozygotic twins, from unrelated adults of various ages, and from cord blood. To rule out contamination, replicate twin experiments were performed at different times with different library preparation protocols.

The investigation overall reported the following: Out-of-frame TCR alpha sharing in monozygotic twins was systematically underestimated by recombination models, whereas sharing between unrelated individuals was in agreement with the recombination models. Fewer insertions were carried by abundant cord blood beta clonotypes, a similar but weaker trend appeared in young adult naive repertoires, and no such trend appeared in memory repertoires. In beta out-of-frame sequences, excess twin sharing was weaker, because having fewer shared sequences lowered the signal-to-noise ratio. Out-of-frame TCR alpha sequences shared between twins showed an excess of low generation-probability sequences compared with coincidental sharing between unrelated individuals. Invariant T cells such as MAIT and iNKT could partly confound zero-insertion analyses, although diverse VJ usage argued against such confounding for most clonotypes. Because the same donors could not be followed over many years, the conclusions relied on cross-sectional statistical analysis.

All donors were healthy Caucasians. Three pairs of female monozygotic twins, all aged about 18 to 30 years, were included in the twin cohort. CD4+ and CD8+ T cell populations were isolated with positive isolation kits from Invitrogen. Libraries were built with 5' RACE. These reads were obtained on an Illumina HiSeq 2000. Template switching introduced a universal primer binding site; the final cDNA contained a unique molecular identifier, enabling accurate counting of TCR cDNA molecules. Specific primers in the conserved constant-segment region were used to synthesize first-strand cDNA for the TCR alpha and beta chains. To control for contamination, every cDNA library was double barcoded, receiving both a SMART-Mk sample barcode and Illumina barcodes. TruSeq adapter sequences, together with Illumina sample barcodes, were added in two successive PCR steps. The TCR alpha and beta cDNA libraries were sequenced on the Illumina HiSeq platform using custom primers. The paper's processing steps were these. Unique molecular identifiers were extracted from raw reads with MiGEC, and CDR3 positions were determined with MiXCR. For each individual, recombination models were inferred using an EM algorithm with the repgenHMM and IGoR tools. Shared clonotype analysis was performed with the tcR package in R, normalizing sharing by the product of cloneset sizes. To study raw recombination without the effects of thymic and clonal selection, out-of-frame nonproductive sequences were analyzed. The public reads were run again by TCRdb, first through fastp at Q25 and then through MiXCR, and only productive beta chains were kept. CDR3 protein duplicates are merged, each entry listing the most common genes and DNA. TCRdb's processing, not the study's, gives the V and J calls here. Across this sample there are approximately 500,000 distinct CDR3 sequences, with approximately 25% seen only once. The top ten constitute 2.9% of the sample.

This clonotype has a handful of counts. It lacks a known antigen. No much larger clone is present one base from it, and per-base qualities are unavailable. V has 5 bases trimmed and J has 7 bases trimmed; junction bases matching no gene number 13. Including the terminal cysteine and phenylalanine, the CDR3 comprises 16 residues. Only the CDR3 DNA stays, 48 bases, in frame from base 1. Reading the germline V gene (reference sequence) gives CDR1 SEHNR and CDR2 FQNEAQ. The same specimen was also included in a second study, on T cells expressing NK-cell markers. Reported in the second study: TCR beta-chain repertoires were profiled in sorted CD3+CD56+NKG2C+, CD3+CD56+NKG2C- and CD3+CD56-NKG2C+ T-cell subsets from fewer than 10 donors. Among the eight sequenced donors, seven were HCMV-seropositive and one was HCMV-seronegative. In several experiments an anti-gammadeltaTCR antibody was added to restrict sorting to alphabetaTCR-expressing T cells. In several donors, the dominant CD3+CD56+NKG2C+ clonotypes were among the top 10 CD8+ clonotypes and accounted for about 1.0-7.5% of CD8+ T cells. Those dominant clonotypes were again the most abundant among CD3+CD56-NKG2C+ cells in a handful of donors, at about 25-60.1%. It remained unclear whether the expanded NKG2C-expressing T cell clones were specific for HCMV antigens. The study sequenced eight donors, all healthy volunteers chosen at random: three men and five women. To determine HCMV serostatus, a commercial ELISA kit was used to detect HCMV-specific IgG in serum. MIGEC was used to demultiplex reads and group reads by UMI, and MiTCR was used to assemble and quantify clonotypes. To exclude erroneous sequences, only TCR cDNA sequences supported by at least two reads were retained. Downstream repertoire analysis used the tcR package, and clonotypes were matched across fractions by CDR3 nucleotide sequence plus V segment. VDJmatch was used to annotate antigen specificity against VDJdb, with one amino acid substitution allowed in CDR3.

The material sequenced was CD4+ T cells sorted from blood. This sequence uses TRBV7-9 and TRBJ2-7, with 11 central nucleotides matching TRBD2. This receptor was obtained from a woman aged 18-29 years in good health. The CDR3: CASSPRPGLAVKEQYF. The nucleotide sequence is given as TGTGCCAGCAGCCCGAGACCGGGACTAGCGGTGAAGGAGCAGTACTTC. When the CDR3 is completed using the reference TRBV7-9 and TRBJ2-7 genes on either side, the full variable domain is DTGVSQNPRHKITKRGQNVTFRCDPISEHNRLYWYRQTLGQGPEFLTYFQNEAQLEKSRLLSDRFSAERPKGSFSTLEIQRTEQGDSAMYLCASSPRPGLAVKEQYFGPGTRLTVT.